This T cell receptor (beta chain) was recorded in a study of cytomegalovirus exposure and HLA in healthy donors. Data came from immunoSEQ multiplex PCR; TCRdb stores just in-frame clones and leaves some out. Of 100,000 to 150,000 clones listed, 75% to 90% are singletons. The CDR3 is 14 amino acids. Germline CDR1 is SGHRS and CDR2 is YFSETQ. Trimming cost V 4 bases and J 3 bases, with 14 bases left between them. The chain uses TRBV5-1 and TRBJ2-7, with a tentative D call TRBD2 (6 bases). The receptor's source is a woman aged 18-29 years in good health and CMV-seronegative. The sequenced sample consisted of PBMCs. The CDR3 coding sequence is TGCGCCAGCAGCGAGGGACTTACCTACTACGAGCAGTACTTC. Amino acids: CASSEGLTYYEQYF. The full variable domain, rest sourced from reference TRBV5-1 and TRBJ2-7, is KAGVTQTPRYLIKTRGQQVTLSCSPISGHRSVSWYQQTPGQGLQFLFEYFSETQRNKGNFPGRFSGRQFSNSRSEMNVSTLELGDSALYLCASSEGLTYYEQYFGPGTRLTVT.